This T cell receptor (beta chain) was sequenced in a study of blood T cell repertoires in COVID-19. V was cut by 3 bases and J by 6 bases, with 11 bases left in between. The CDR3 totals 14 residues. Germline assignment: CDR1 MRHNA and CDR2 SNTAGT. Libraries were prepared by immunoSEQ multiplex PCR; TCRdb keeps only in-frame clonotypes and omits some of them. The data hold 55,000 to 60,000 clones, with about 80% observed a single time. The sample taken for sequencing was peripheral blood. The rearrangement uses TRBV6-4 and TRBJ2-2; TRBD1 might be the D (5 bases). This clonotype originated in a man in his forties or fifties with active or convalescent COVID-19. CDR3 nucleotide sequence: TGTGCCAGCAGTGAGGCCCAGGGATCCGGGGAGCTGTTTTTT. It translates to CASSEAQGSGELFF.